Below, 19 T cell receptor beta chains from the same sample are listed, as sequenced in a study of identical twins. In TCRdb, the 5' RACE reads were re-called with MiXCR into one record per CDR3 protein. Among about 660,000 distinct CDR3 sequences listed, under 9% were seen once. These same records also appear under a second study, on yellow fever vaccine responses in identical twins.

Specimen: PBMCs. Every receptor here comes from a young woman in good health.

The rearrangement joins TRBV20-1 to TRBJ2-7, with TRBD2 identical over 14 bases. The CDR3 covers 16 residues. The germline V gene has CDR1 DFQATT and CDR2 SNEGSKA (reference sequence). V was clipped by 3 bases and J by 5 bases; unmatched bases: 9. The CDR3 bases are TGCAGTGCTAGGACTAGCGGGAGGGCCCTGGCCAACGAGCAGTACTTC. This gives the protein CSARTSGRALANEQYF.

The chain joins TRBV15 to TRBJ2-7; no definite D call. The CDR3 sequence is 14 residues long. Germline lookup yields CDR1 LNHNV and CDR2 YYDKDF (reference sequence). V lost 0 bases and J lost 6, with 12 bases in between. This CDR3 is CATSRDQGQVEQYF. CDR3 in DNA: TGTGCCACCAGCAGAGATCAAGGTCAGGTCGAGCAGTACTTC.

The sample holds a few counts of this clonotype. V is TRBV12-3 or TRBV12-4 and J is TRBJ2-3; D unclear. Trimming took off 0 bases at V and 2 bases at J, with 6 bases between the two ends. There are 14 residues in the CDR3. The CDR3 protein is CASSLAHSTDTQYF. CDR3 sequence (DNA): TGTGCCAGCAGTTTAGCCCATTCCACAGATACGCAGTATTTT.

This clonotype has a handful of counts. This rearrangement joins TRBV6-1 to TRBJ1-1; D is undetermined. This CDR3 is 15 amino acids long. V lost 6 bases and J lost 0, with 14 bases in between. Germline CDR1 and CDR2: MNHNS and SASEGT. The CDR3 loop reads CASRSPFPMNTEAFF. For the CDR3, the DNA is TGTGCCAGCAGGTCCCCCTTTCCCATGAACACTGAAGCTTTCTTT.

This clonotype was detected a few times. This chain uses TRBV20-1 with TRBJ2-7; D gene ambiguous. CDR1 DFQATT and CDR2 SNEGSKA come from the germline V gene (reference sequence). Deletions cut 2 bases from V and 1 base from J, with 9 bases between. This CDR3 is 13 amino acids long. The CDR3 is CSARPPNSYEQYF. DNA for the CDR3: TGCAGTGCTAGACCCCCGAATTCCTACGAGCAGTACTTC.

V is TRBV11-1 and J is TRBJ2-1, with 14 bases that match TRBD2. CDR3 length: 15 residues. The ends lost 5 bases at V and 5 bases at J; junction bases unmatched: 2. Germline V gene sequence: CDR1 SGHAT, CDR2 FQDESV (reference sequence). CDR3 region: CASSLTSGGDNEQFF. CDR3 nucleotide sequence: TGTGCCAGCAGCCTGACTAGCGGGGGGGACAATGAGCAGTTCTTC.

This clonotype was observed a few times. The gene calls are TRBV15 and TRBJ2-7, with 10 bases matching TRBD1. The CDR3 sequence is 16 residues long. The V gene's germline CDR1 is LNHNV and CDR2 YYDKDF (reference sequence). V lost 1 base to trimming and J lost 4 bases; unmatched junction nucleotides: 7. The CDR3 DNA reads TGTGCCACCAGCAGAGGGACAGGGGGGCGATCTTACGAGCAGTACTTC. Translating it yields CATSRGTGGRSYEQYF.

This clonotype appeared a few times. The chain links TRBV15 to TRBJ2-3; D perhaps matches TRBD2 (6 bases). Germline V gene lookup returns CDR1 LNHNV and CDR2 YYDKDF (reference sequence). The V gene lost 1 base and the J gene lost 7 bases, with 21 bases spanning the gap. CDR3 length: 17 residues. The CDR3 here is CATSRGATPGGGNTQYF. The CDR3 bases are TGTGCCACCAGCAGAGGGGCGACTCCCGGTGGGGGGAATACGCAGTATTTT.

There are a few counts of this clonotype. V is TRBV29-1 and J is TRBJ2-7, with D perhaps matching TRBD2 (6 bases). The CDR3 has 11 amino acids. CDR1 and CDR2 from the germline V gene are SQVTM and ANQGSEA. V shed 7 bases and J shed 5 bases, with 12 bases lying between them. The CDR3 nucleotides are TGCAGCGGGACATTAGCGGACGAGCAGTACTTC. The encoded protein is CSGTLADEQYF.

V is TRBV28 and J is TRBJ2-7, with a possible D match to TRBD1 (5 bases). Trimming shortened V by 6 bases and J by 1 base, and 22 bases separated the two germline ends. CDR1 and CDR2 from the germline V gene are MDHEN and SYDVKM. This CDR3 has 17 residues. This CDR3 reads CASSPRQPTMRSYEQYF. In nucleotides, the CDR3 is TGTGCCAGCAGCCCCCGACAGCCCACTATGAGGTCCTACGAGCAGTACTTC.

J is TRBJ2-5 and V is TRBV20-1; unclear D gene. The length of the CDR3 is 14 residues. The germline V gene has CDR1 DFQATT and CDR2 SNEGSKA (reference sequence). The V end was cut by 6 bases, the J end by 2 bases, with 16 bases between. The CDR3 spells CSAPMGGVQETQYF. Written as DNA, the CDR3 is TGCAGTGCCCCAATGGGCGGAGTTCAAGAGACCCAGTACTTC.

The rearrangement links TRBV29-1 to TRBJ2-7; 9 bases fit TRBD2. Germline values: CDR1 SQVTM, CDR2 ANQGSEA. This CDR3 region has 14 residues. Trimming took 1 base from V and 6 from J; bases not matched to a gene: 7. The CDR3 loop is CSVEGIAGAGEQYF. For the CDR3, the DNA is TGCAGCGTTGAAGGGATAGCGGGAGCTGGCGAGCAGTACTTC.

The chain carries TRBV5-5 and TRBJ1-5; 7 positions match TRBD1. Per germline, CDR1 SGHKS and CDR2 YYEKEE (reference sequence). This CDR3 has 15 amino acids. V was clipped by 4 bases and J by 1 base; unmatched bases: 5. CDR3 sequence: CASSPGGGSNQPQHF. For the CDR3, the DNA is TGTGCCAGCAGCCCAGGGGGAGGGAGCAATCAGCCCCAGCATTTT.

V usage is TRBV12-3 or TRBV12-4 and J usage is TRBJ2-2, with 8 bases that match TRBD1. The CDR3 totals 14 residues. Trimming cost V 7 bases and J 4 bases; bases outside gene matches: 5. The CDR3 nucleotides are TGTGCCAGCACCGAGGACAGGGCCACCGGGGAGCTGTTTTTT. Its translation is CASTEDRATGELFF.

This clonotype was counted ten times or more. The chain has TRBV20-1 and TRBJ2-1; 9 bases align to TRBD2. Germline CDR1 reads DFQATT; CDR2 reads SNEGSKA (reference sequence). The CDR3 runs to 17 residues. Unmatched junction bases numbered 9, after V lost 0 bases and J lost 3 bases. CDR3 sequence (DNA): TGCAGTGCTAGAGACTTAATTAGCGGGAGTGTCTACAATGAGCAGTTCTTC. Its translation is CSARDLISGSVYNEQFF.

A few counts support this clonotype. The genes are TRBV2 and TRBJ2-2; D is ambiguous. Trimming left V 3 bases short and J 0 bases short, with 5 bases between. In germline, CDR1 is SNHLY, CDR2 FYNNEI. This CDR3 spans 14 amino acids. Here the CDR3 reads CASSDRTNTGELFF. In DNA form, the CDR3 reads TGTGCCAGCAGTGACAGGACGAACACCGGGGAGCTGTTTTTT.

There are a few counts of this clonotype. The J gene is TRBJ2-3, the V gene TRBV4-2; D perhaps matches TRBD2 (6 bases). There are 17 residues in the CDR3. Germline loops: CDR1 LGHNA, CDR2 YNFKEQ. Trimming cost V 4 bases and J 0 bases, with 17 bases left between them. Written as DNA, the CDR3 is TGTGCCAGCAGCCTAATGGGGGGAGGCTCCAGCACAGATACGCAGTATTTT. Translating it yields CASSLMGGGSSTDTQYF.

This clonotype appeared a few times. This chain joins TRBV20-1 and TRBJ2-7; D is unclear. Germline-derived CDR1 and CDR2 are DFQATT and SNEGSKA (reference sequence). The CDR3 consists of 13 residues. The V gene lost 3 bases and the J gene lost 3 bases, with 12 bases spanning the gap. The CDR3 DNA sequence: TGCAGTGCTAGCTCCCAGACATACTACGAGCAGTACTTC. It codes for CSASSQTYYEQYF.

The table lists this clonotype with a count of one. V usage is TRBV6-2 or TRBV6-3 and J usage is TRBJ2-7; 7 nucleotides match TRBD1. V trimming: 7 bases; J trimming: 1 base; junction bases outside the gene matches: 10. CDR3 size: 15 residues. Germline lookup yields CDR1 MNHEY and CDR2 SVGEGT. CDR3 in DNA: TGTGCCAGCATACCGGGGACAGTGGGGTCCTACGAGCAGTACTTC. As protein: CASIPGTVGSYEQYF.